This entry lists 27 T cell receptor beta chains sequenced from one sample in a study of T cell responses to AZD1222 COVID-19 vaccine. Here immunoSEQ multiplex PCR was the method, and the copy in TCRdb shows in-frame clones only, minus some. The sample lists tens of thousands of clones, 70% to 90% occurring once. Material: peripheral blood, obtained on day 0 of AZD1222 vaccination. These receptors came from an adult in good health.

The CDR3 reads CASSLGAGGGEQFF. The CDR3 nucleotides read TGTGCCAGCAGCTTAGGGGCGGGGGGGGGTGAGCAGTTCTTC. The chain combines TRBV7-9 with TRBJ2-1; 9 bases fit TRBD2. Per germline, CDR1 SEHNR and CDR2 FQNEAQ (reference sequence). With V trimmed by 1 base and J by 9 bases, 4 bases remained unmatched. The CDR3 extends over 14 amino acids.

The rearrangement joins TRBV30 to TRBJ1-1; the D is unclear. V gave up 2 bases and J gave up 0 bases, with 19 bases separating them. Germline V gives CDR1 GTSNPN, CDR2 SVGIG (reference sequence). CDR3 size: 17 residues. The CDR3 is CAWSFNTPFGLNTEAFF. In DNA form, the CDR3 reads TGTGCCTGGAGTTTTAACACTCCGTTTGGCCTGAACACTGAAGCTTTCTTT.

V usage is TRBV9 and J usage is TRBJ1-2; perhaps TRBD1 as D (5 bases). The CDR3 totals 16 residues. V lost 0 bases and J lost 5, with 17 bases in between. Germline V CDR1 and CDR2: SGDLS, YYNGEE. The CDR3 spells CASSVATGPHYYGYTF. The CDR3 DNA sequence: TGTGCCAGCAGCGTAGCTACAGGCCCCCATTATTATGGCTACACCTTC.

Written as DNA, the CDR3 is TGTGCCAGCGCCCCCGTGAGGGTCACTGAAGCTTTCTTT. It codes for CASAPVRVTEAFF. This chain connects TRBV12-3 or TRBV12-4 to TRBJ1-1, with no clear D. The V gene lost 8 bases and the J gene lost 4 bases, with 14 bases spanning the gap. The CDR3 contains 13 residues.

V usage is TRBV19 and J usage is TRBJ1-1; 9 bases fit TRBD1. The CDR3 totals 13 residues. CDR1 and CDR2 from the germline V gene are LNHDA and SQIVND (reference sequence). V lost 7 bases and J lost 5; bases outside the gene matches: 5. CDR3 sequence reads: CASIDRGGTEAFF. The CDR3 nucleotides are TGTGCCAGTATCGACAGGGGGGGAACTGAAGCTTTCTTT. Supplemented by reference TRBV19 and TRBJ1-1, the full variable domain reads DGGITQSPKYLFRKEGQNVTLSCEQNLNHDAMYWYRQDPGQGLRLIYYSQIVNDFQKGDIAEGYSVSREKKESFPLTVTSAQKNPTAFYLCASIDRGGTEAFFGQGTRLTVV.

The chain recombines TRBV4-1 with TRBJ2-7; D is ambiguous. V was pared by 1 base and J by 0 bases, with 16 bases between. The V gene's germline CDR1 is MGHRA and CDR2 YSYEKL. This CDR3 comprises 17 residues. As DNA, the CDR3 is TGCGCCAGCAGCCAAGTGGGGAACGTTGCCTACTCCTACGAGCAGTACTTC. It translates to CASSQVGNVAYSYEQYF.

V and J are TRBV5-1 and TRBJ2-7; perhaps TRBD2 as D (6 bases). The V gene's germline CDR1 is SGHRS and CDR2 YFSETQ. The CDR3 is 14 residues long. V was clipped by 6 bases and J by 6 bases, with 19 bases between them. DNA for the CDR3: TGCGCCAGCAACGCCGGAGGGAGCAATCGCGAGCAGTACTTC. It encodes CASNAGGSNREQYF. The full variable domain, with the rest looked up from reference TRBV5-1 and TRBJ2-7, is KAGVTQTPRYLIKTRGQQVTLSCSPISGHRSVSWYQQTPGQGLQFLFEYFSETQRNKGNFPGRFSGRQFSNSRSEMNVSTLELGDSALYLCASNAGGSNREQYFGPGTRLTVT.

The gene calls are TRBV4-1 and TRBJ2-6; D is uncertain. Germline CDR1 reads MGHRA; CDR2 reads YSYEKL. Deletions cut 0 bases from V and 1 base from J, with 19 bases between. The CDR3 is 20 amino acids. DNA of the CDR3: TGCGCCAGCAGCCAAGAATTCTACGGATTAGGTCTATCTGGGGCCAACGTCCTGACTTTC. Protein: CASSQEFYGLGLSGANVLTF.

This sequence joins TRBV5-6 and TRBJ2-5, with 7 bases lining up with TRBD2. J lost 5 bases, V lost 2 bases, and 3 bases had no gene match. Germline V lookup: CDR1 SGHDT, CDR2 YYEEEE. This CDR3 has 13 residues. CDR3 loop: CASSFFSGETQYF. CDR3 nucleotide sequence: TGTGCCAGCAGCTTTTTTAGCGGGGAGACCCAGTACTTC.

The J gene is TRBJ1-5, the V gene TRBV2; 7 bases line up with TRBD1. The CDR3 extends over 15 amino acids. The germline V gene has CDR1 SNHLY and CDR2 FYNNEI. V shed 6 bases, J shed 2 bases, and the junction held 7 bases outside the gene matches. CDR3 sequence: CASSVGQTRNQPQHF. In DNA form, the CDR3 reads TGTGCCAGCAGCGTGGGACAGACCCGCAATCAGCCCCAGCATTTT.

The chain links TRBV27 to TRBJ1-5; 7 nucleotides match TRBD1. Per germline, CDR1 MNHEY and CDR2 SMNVEV (reference sequence). V lost 6 bases to trimming and J lost 4 bases; unmatched junction nucleotides: 12. The CDR3 covers 16 residues. CDR3 in DNA: TGTGCCAGCAGCCTCTATACAGGGGCCCAAAATCAGCCCCAGCATTTT. Its translation is CASSLYTGAQNQPQHF.

This clone turned up a few times. This chain uses TRBV29-1 with TRBJ1-2; 7 positions agree with TRBD1. Trimming removed 8 bases from V and 10 bases from J; junction bases left unmatched: 10. Germline V gives CDR1 SQVTM, CDR2 ANQGSEA. The CDR3 totals 11 residues. In DNA form, the CDR3 reads TGCAGCTCAATATTTACAGGGGCCTACACCTTC. It is translated as CSSIFTGAYTF.

V usage is TRBV3-1 (or the pseudogene TRBV3-2) and J usage is TRBJ1-5; TRBD1 matches at 9 bases. V was clipped by 4 bases and J by 7 bases; unmatched bases: 11. Germline loops: CDR1 LGHDT, CDR2 YNNKEL (reference sequence). The length of the CDR3 is 16 residues. DNA for the CDR3: TGTGCCAGCAGCCCCCAAGGGGGACAGGGATCCCAGCCCCAGCATTTT. Protein: CASSPQGGQGSQPQHF.

The V and J genes are TRBV11-2 and TRBJ2-3; D not certain. The CDR3 covers 14 residues. V was cut by 1 base and J by 1 base, with 6 bases left in between. In germline, CDR1 is SGHAT, CDR2 FQNNGV. The CDR3 loop is CASSLGTGTDTQYF. CDR3 DNA sequence: TGTGCCAGCAGCTTAGGAACAGGCACAGATACGCAGTATTTT.

The chain couples TRBV13 to TRBJ1-1; 7 bases are a match to TRBD1. The CDR3 has 14 amino acids. Germline CDR1 and CDR2: PRHDT and FYEKMQ (reference sequence). The trim removed 5 bases at V and 4 bases at J, leaving 7 bases unmatched. DNA of the CDR3: TGTGCCAGCAGCCGACAGGGCGCCTTCACTGAAGCTTTCTTT. Protein: CASSRQGAFTEAFF.

The chain links TRBV9 to TRBJ1-1, with D possibly TRBD1 on 6 matching bases. Germline CDR1 and CDR2: SGDLS and YYNGEE. V was shortened by 3 bases and J by 4 bases, with 10 bases between the two germline ends. The length of the CDR3 is 13 residues. CDR3 DNA sequence: TGTGCCAGCAGCGAGGGGGGAAGCACTGAAGCTTTCTTT. Encoded protein: CASSEGGSTEAFF.

This chain uses TRBV5-4 with TRBJ1-3; D ambiguous. The V gene's germline CDR1 is SGHNT and CDR2 YYREEE (reference sequence). Trimming removed 0 bases from V and 2 bases from J, with 6 bases in between. This CDR3 is built from 14 residues. The CDR3 DNA reads TGTGCCAGCAGCTTGGGGGGTACTGGAAACACCATATATTTT. This codes for CASSLGGTGNTIYF.

The V and J genes are TRBV19 and TRBJ2-2; TRBD1 might be the D (6 bases). The germline V gene encodes CDR1 LNHDA and CDR2 SQIVND (reference sequence). This CDR3 spans 14 amino acids. V was pared by 6 bases and J by 7 bases, with 15 bases between. This CDR3 reads CASRGIRDIGELFF. CDR3 coding DNA: TGTGCCAGTAGGGGAATCAGGGACATCGGGGAGCTGTTTTTT. The variable domain in full, completed from reference TRBV19 and TRBJ2-2, reads DGGITQSPKYLFRKEGQNVTLSCEQNLNHDAMYWYRQDPGQGLRLIYYSQIVNDFQKGDIAEGYSVSREKKESFPLTVTSAQKNPTAFYLCASRGIRDIGELFFGEGSRLTVL.

This clone was observed a few times. The V call is TRBV7-8, the J call TRBJ2-7; tentatively, D is TRBD1 (6 bases). Germline CDR1 is SGHVS and CDR2 is FQNEAQ. The CDR3 is 14 residues long. Deletions cut 5 bases from V and 2 bases from J, with 13 bases between. The DNA of the CDR3 is TGTGCCAGCAGCGAACAGGGAGTGACCTACGAGCAGTACTTC. This encodes CASSEQGVTYEQYF.

The V gene is TRBV4-3, the J gene TRBJ2-6; D gene ambiguous. The germline CDR1 and CDR2 sequences are LGHNA and YSLEER. Trimming pared 0 bases from V and 8 bases from J, leaving 11 bases between. The CDR3 extends over 15 amino acids. As DNA, the CDR3 is TGCGCCAGCAGCCAAGATACCACCAACCCCAACGTCCTGACTTTC. Amino acids: CASSQDTTNPNVLTF.

This chain links TRBV4-3 with TRBJ1-6; TRBD1 agrees at 8 bases. The V and J ends lost 6 bases and 9 bases, in that order; junction bases with no gene match: 7. The CDR3 is 14 amino acids. CDR1 and CDR2 (germline): LGHNA, YSLEER. The CDR3 coding sequence is TGCGCCAGCAGGCCAGACAGGGGAACTTCACCCCTCCACTTT. Its translation: CASRPDRGTSPLHF.

This clone appeared a single time. The rearrangement joins TRBV30 to TRBJ1-1; the D is unclear. Germline V gene data show CDR1 as GTSNPN and CDR2 as SVGIG (reference sequence). The CDR3 extends over 13 amino acids. V was shortened by 0 bases and J by 5 bases, with 10 bases between the two germline ends. The CDR3 here is CAWSVTALTEAFF. CDR3 sequence (DNA): TGTGCCTGGAGTGTAACGGCTCTGACTGAAGCTTTCTTT. The full variable domain, its missing parts supplied by reference TRBV30 and TRBJ1-1, is SQTIHQWPATLVQPVGSPLSLECTVEGTSNPNLYWYRQAAGRGLQLLFYSVGIGQISSEVPQNLSASRPQDRQFILSSKKLLLSDSGFYLCAWSVTALTEAFFGQGTRLTVV.

V gene TRBV7-9 combines with J gene TRBJ2-7, with D perhaps matching TRBD1 or TRBD2 (6 bases each). The V gene's germline CDR1 is SEHNR and CDR2 FQNEAQ (reference sequence). The CDR3 runs 14 residues. Between the trimmed V and J ends, which lost 1 base and 6 bases, there was a span of 13 bases. CDR3 in amino acids: CASSLGLGGLEQYF. The CDR3 DNA sequence: TGTGCCAGCAGCTTAGGGCTAGGGGGGCTCGAGCAGTACTTC.

This chain uses TRBV18 with TRBJ2-7, with D uncertain. The CDR3 loop spans 11 amino acids. Trimming shortened V by 3 bases and J by 6 bases, and 6 bases separated the two germline ends. The germline V gene has CDR1 KGHSH and CDR2 LQKENI. The CDR3 DNA sequence: TGTGCCAGCTCACCGAGGACCGAGCAGTACTTC. It codes for CASSPRTEQYF.

The gene calls are TRBV6-5 and TRBJ1-5, with D hard to call. This CDR3 is built from 15 residues. The ends were cut back, 4 bases at V and 0 bases at J, with 10 bases in the middle. Germline lookup yields CDR1 MNHEY and CDR2 SVGAGI. The chain's CDR3 is CASSLTRYSNQPQHF. Here the CDR3 DNA reads TGTGCCAGCAGTTTGACACGATATAGCAATCAGCCCCAGCATTTT.

The chain carries TRBV10-2 and TRBJ2-5; D is possibly TRBD2 (5 bases). The V gene's germline CDR1 is WSHSY and CDR2 SAAADI. V was cut by 2 bases and J by 5 bases, with 9 bases left in between. CDR3 length equals 13 residues. In DNA, the CDR3 is TGCGCCAGCAGTGAGGCCAGGAGGGAGACCCAGTACTTC. Its protein product is CASSEARRETQYF.

DNA of the CDR3: TGCGCCAGCAGCGCAACAGGAATGAACACTGAAGCTTTCTTT. Residues: CASSATGMNTEAFF. This chain links TRBV5-1 with TRBJ1-1, with D maybe TRBD1 (5 bases). This CDR3 comprises 14 residues. V lost 4 bases, J lost 0 bases, and 10 bases lay in between. Germline CDR1 is SGHRS and CDR2 is YFSETQ.